The text below deals with one TCR beta chain. With 6 bases clipped from V and 2 bases from J, the junction kept 7 bases outside the gene matches. Per the germline V gene, CDR1 is ENHRY and CDR2 is SYGVKD. The length of the CDR3 is 15 residues. As originally analysed: How many nucleated cells were present was estimated from reference gene primer amplification. Some clones are missing from TCRdb's copy, which holds only in-frame ones; the method was immunoSEQ multiplex PCR. Clone size and V and J calls were adopted from that table, with D and trimming inferred from the DNA. The sample lists about 170,000 clones; over 70% were seen once. The data derive from a study of blood T cell repertoires in COVID-19. The wider study: Samples representing acute and convalescent COVID-19 were sourced from the United States, Italy and Spain. Nucleic acid was either cDNA or gDNA, and it came from T cells, B-cell-depleted T cells, or PBMCs.

The chain links TRBV10-3 to TRBJ1-5, with TRBD1 matching over 7 bases. Input material: peripheral blood. The TCR was taken from a woman aged 65 to 85 who had recovered from COVID-19. The DNA for the CDR3 is TGTGCCATCAGCGAGACAGGGCCCCGCAATCAGCCCCAGCATTTT. The encoded protein is CAISETGPRNQPQHF.